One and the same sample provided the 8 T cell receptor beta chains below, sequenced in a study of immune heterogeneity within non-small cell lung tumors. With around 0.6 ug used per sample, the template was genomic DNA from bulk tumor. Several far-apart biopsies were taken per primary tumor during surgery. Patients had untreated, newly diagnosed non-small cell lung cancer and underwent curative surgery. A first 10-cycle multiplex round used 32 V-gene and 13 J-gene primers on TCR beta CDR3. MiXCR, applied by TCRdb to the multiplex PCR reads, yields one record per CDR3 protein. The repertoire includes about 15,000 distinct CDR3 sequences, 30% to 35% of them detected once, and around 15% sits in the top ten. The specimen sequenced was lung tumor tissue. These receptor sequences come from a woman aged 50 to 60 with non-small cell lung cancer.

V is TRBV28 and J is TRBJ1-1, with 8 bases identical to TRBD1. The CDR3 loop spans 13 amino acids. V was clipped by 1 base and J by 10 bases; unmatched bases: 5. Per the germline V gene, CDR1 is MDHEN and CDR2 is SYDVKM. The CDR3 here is CASSLYGTGRAFF. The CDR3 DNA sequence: TGTGCCAGCAGTTTATATGGGACAGGAAGAGCTTTCTTT. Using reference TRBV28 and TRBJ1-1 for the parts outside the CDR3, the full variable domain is DVKVTQSSRYLVKRTGEKVFLECVQDMDHENMFWYRQDPGLGLRLIYFSYDVKMKEKGDIPEGYSVSREKKERFSLILESASTNQTSMYLCASSLYGTGRAFFGQGTRLTVV.

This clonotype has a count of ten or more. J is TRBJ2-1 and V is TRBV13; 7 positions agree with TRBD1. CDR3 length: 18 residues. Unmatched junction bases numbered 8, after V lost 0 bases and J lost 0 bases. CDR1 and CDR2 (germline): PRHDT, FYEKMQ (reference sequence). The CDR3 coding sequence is TGTGCCAGCAGCTTAGGCCAGGGGGAGCTGGTCTCCTACAATGAGCAGTTCTTC. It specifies CASSLGQGELVSYNEQFF.

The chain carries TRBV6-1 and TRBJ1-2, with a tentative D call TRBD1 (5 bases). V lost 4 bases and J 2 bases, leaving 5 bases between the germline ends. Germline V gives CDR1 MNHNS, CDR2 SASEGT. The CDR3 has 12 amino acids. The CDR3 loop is CASSGQNYGYTF. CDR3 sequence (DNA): TGTGCCAGCAGTGGACAGAACTATGGCTACACCTTC.

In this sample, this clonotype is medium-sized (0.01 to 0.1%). The CDR3 bases are TGTGCCAGCAGTTCGGGACAGGGGATCGGCTACACCTTC. Translation gives CASSSGQGIGYTF. This rearrangement joins TRBV6-4 to TRBJ1-2; 10 bases map to TRBD1. This CDR3 has 13 amino acids. Germline V lookup: CDR1 MRHNA, CDR2 SNTAGT. Unmatched junction bases numbered 5, after V lost 5 bases and J lost 8 bases.

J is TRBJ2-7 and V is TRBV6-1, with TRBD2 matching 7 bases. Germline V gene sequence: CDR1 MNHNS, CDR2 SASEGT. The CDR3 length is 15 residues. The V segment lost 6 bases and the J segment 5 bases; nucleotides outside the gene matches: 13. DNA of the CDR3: TGTGCCAGCAGACCGACTAGCAGCAGTTTAGACGAGCAGTACTTC. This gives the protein CASRPTSSSLDEQYF.

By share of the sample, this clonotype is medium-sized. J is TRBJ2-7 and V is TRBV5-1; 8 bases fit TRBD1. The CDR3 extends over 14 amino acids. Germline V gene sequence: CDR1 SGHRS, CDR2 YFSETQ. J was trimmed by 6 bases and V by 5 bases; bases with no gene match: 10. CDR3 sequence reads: CASSEQGASREQYF. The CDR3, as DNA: TGCGCCAGCAGTGAGCAGGGGGCGTCTCGCGAGCAGTACTTC.

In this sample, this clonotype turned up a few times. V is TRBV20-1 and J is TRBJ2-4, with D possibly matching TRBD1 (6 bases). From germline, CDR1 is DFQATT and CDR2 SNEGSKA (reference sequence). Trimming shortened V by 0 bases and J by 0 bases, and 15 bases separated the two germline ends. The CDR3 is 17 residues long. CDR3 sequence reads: CSARETRPGVAKNIQYF. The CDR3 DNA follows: TGCAGTGCTAGAGAAACGCGACCAGGGGTAGCCAAAAACATTCAGTACTTC.

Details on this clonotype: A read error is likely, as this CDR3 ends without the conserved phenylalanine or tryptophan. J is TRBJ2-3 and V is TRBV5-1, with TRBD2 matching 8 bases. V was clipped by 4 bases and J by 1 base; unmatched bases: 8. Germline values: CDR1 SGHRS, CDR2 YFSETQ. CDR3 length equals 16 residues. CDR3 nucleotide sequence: TGCGCCAGCAGCGACCCCTTCGGGGGGGGCACAGATACGCAGTATCTT. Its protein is CASSDPFGGGTDTQYL.